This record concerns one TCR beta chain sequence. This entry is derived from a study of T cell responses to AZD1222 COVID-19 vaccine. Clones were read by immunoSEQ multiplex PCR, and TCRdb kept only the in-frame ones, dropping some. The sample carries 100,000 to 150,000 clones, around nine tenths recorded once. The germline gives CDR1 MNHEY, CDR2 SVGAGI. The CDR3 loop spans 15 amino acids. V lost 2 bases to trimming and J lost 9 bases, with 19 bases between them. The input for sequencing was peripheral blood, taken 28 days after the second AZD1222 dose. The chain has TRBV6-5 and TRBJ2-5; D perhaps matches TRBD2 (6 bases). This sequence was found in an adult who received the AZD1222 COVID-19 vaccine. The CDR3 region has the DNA TGTGCCAGCAGTTACAACGTGGACTTCGGAGGGGCCCAGTACTTC. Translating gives CASSYNVDFGGAQYF.